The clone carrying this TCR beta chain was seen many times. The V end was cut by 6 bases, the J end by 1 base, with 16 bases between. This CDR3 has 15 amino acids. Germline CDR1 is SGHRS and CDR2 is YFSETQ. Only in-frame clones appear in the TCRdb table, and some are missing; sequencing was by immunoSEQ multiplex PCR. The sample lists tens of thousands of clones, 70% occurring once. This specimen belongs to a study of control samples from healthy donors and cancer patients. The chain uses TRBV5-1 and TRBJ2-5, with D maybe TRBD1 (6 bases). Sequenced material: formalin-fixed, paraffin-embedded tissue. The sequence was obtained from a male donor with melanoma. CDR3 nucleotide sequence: TGCGCCAGCACCGAGGGGGTCACGGCCCAAGAGACCCAGTACTTC. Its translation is CASTEGVTAQETQYF.